Listed here are 13 T cell receptor beta chains from one sample, sequenced in a study of persistence of HIV-infected CD4 T cells (TCRdb year 2020). Explained via the paper, the treatment or condition label denotes: suppressive antiretroviral therapy. A pool of overlapping HIV-1 Gag 15-mer peptides was used at 0.8 to 1 ug per peptide per mL for cell stimulation. Memory CD4+ T cells that did not respond, being CD40L-negative, CD69-negative and CD45RO-high, were sorted as memory populations depleted of antigen-responding cells. The immunoSEQ hsTCRB assay version 4, run in survey mode, was used to sequence TCRbeta repertoires from genomic DNA. TCRdb provides this immuneACCESS table in a form limited to in-frame rearrangements. Some clones are lacking; in checked studies, under half of them reflect an unresolved V gene, and why the rest are absent is not known. The sample contains 25,000 to 40,000 clones, about four fifths of them found a single time. The ten largest clones represent 18% of the sample.

No antigens are known for them. The specimen was CD4+ T cells sorted from PBMCs after 18-hour stimulation, collected from a patient who received antiretroviral therapy. The cell subset or site label of this sample denotes: CD40L-CD69- CD45RO-high memory CD4 T cells not responding to Gag peptides. All receptors come from an adult woman with HIV who was CMV-seropositive.

The chain couples TRBV5-1 to TRBJ1-1; D gene ambiguous. Between the trimmed V and J ends, which lost 2 bases and 0 bases, there was a span of 5 bases. Per the germline V gene, CDR1 is SGHRS and CDR2 is YFSETQ. This CDR3 has 13 amino acids. CDR3: CASSFYMNTEAFF. CDR3 DNA: TGCGCCAGCAGCTTCTACATGAACACTGAAGCTTTCTTT.

The V gene is TRBV27, the J gene TRBJ2-2, with D perhaps matching TRBD1 (6 bases). The CDR3 is 14 residues long. Germline lookup yields CDR1 MNHEY and CDR2 SMNVEV (reference sequence). V was clipped by 7 bases and J by 1 base, with 10 bases between them. CDR3 coding DNA: TGTGCCAGCACCCTAGGGGGGAACACCGGGGAGCTGTTTTTT. The encoded protein is CASTLGGNTGELFF.

This clone was recorded only once. The V gene is TRBV11-3, the J gene TRBJ1-6; TRBD1 matches at 7 bases. The CDR3 sequence is 17 residues long. V shed 5 bases, J shed 1 base, and the junction held 8 bases outside the gene matches. The V gene's germline CDR1 is SGHNT and CDR2 YENEEA. The CDR3, as DNA: TGTGCCAGCAGCCTAAAACAGGGGATTTCCTATAATTCACCCCTCCACTTT. It yields the protein CASSLKQGISYNSPLHF.

The chain couples TRBV2 to TRBJ2-3; no definite D call. Germline V gene data show CDR1 as SNHLY and CDR2 as FYNNEI. The CDR3 has 15 residues. Between the trimmed V and J ends, which lost 8 bases and 2 bases, there was a span of 17 bases. CDR3 residues: CASQTPARATDTQYF. For the CDR3, the DNA is TGTGCCAGCCAGACCCCGGCGAGAGCCACAGATACGCAGTATTTT.

J is TRBJ2-3 and V is TRBV6-1, with 14 positions matching TRBD2. With V trimmed by 4 bases and J by 4 bases, 13 bases remained unmatched. CDR3 length: 19 residues. Germline V gene data show CDR1 as MNHNS and CDR2 as SASEGT. CDR3 residues: CASSGGLAGGGSLPDTQYF. In DNA form, the CDR3 reads TGTGCCAGCAGTGGAGGACTAGCGGGGGGAGGTAGTCTGCCAGATACGCAGTATTTT.

The chain couples TRBV15 to TRBJ2-4; 8 nucleotides line up with TRBD1. The ends lost 2 bases at V and 4 bases at J; junction bases unmatched: 4. Germline V gives CDR1 LNHNV, CDR2 YYDKDF (reference sequence). The CDR3 has 15 residues. CDR3 residues: CATSRFQGAKNIQYF. Written as DNA, the CDR3 is TGTGCCACCAGCAGATTCCAGGGGGCGAAAAACATTCAGTACTTC.

This chain links TRBV7-8 with TRBJ2-3; no firm D call. Trimming stripped 5 bases from V and 4 bases from J, with 7 bases between. CDR1 is SGHVS, CDR2 FQNEAQ, per germline. CDR3 length: 12 amino acids. CDR3 in DNA: TGTGCCAGCAGCCCGTTTGCAGATACGCAGTATTTT. This encodes CASSPFADTQYF. The complete variable domain, with remaining parts taken from reference TRBV7-8 and TRBJ2-3, reads GAGVSQSPRYKVAKRGQDVALRCDPISGHVSLFWYQQALGQGPEFLTYFQNEAQLDKSGLPSDRFFAERPEGSVSTLKIQRTQQEDSAVYLCASSPFADTQYFGPGTRLTVL.

This chain uses TRBV12-3 or TRBV12-4 with TRBJ1-2; D gene unclear. Between the trimmed V and J ends, which lost 3 bases and 8 bases, there was a span of 13 bases. This CDR3 is 13 amino acids long. The CDR3 DNA is TGTGCCAGCAGTTTGTCTAGCTATGGAGGCTACACCTTC. This sequence encodes CASSLSSYGGYTF.

This chain joins TRBV5-1 and TRBJ1-6; 9 bases line up with TRBD1. The CDR3 is 14 residues long. The ends lost 7 bases at V and 8 bases at J; junction bases unmatched: 7. CDR1 and CDR2 (germline): SGHRS, YFSETQ. CDR3 nucleotides: TGCGCCAGCCGCCGGACAGGGGCGGATTCACCCCTCCACTTT. Translated: CASRRTGADSPLHF.

The V gene is TRBV6-1, the J gene TRBJ1-2; the D gene is possibly TRBD1 (6 bases). The CDR3 contains 15 residues. The germline V gene has CDR1 MNHNS and CDR2 SASEGT. Trimming took off 0 bases at V and 2 bases at J, with 10 bases between the two ends. The CDR3, as DNA: TGTGCCAGCAGTGAAGCACCCCAGGGGAACTATGGCTACACCTTC. This codes for CASSEAPQGNYGYTF.

The V gene is TRBV11-3, the J gene TRBJ1-1; the D gene is possibly TRBD1 (5 bases). Trimming left V 5 bases short and J 7 bases short, with 14 bases between. The CDR3 contains 13 residues. Germline V CDR1 and CDR2: SGHNT, YENEEA. CDR3 sequence reads: CASSLGAQVEAFF. DNA of the CDR3: TGTGCCAGCAGCCTCGGGGCCCAGGTTGAAGCTTTCTTT.

The chain employs TRBV6-5 and TRBJ1-5; D gene ambiguous. V was shortened by 10 bases and J by 1 base, with 17 bases between the two germline ends. The length of the CDR3 is 15 residues. Germline-derived CDR1 and CDR2 are MNHEY and SVGAGI. The CDR3 loop is CATLMGSASNQPQHF. In DNA, the CDR3 is TGTGCCACCCTCATGGGGTCGGCCAGCAATCAGCCCCAGCATTTT.

The chain couples TRBV29-1 to TRBJ1-1; tentatively, D is TRBD1 (5 bases). Trimming pared 4 bases from V and 8 bases from J, leaving 11 bases between. This CDR3 is built from 11 residues. Germline V gives CDR1 SQVTM, CDR2 ANQGSEA. The CDR3 is CSVVGGAEAFF. The CDR3 nucleotides read TGCAGCGTTGTGGGAGGGGCCGAAGCTTTCTTT.